Presented here are 30 T cell receptor beta chains from one specimen sequenced in a study of T cell responses to AZD1222 COVID-19 vaccine. Method: immunoSEQ multiplex PCR; TCRdb's copy keeps in-frame clones and lacks some. Among approximately 90,000 clones listed, 70% to 90% were seen once. This sample comprised peripheral blood, obtained on day 0 of AZD1222 vaccination. The source of these receptors is an adult in good health.

The genes are TRBV13 and TRBJ1-1; D is uncertain. The CDR3 sequence is 17 residues long. The germline V gene has CDR1 PRHDT and CDR2 FYEKMQ (reference sequence). Trimming took off 5 bases at V and 1 base at J, with 20 bases between the two ends. Here the CDR3 reads CASSARWGSGKNTEAFF. The CDR3, as DNA: TGTGCCAGCAGCGCCCGGTGGGGTTCAGGCAAGAACACTGAAGCTTTCTTT.

The chain recombines TRBV30 with TRBJ2-7; D gene ambiguous. The CDR3 is made up of 16 amino acids. Germline V gene sequence: CDR1 GTSNPN, CDR2 SVGIG (reference sequence). Trimming took off 5 bases at V and 3 bases at J, with 23 bases between the two ends. For the CDR3, the DNA is TGTGCCTGGGTCCCGAGCAGGTCTAATATCGTCTACGAGCAGTACTTC. It codes for CAWVPSRSNIVYEQYF.

The V and J genes are TRBV11-2 and TRBJ2-1, with D perhaps matching TRBD1 (5 bases). Per germline, CDR1 SGHAT and CDR2 FQNNGV. The CDR3 has 15 amino acids. The germline V and J ends were trimmed by 8 bases and 0 bases, with 14 bases remaining between them. In DNA form, the CDR3 reads TGTGCCAGCTCAGAGGACCAGGGCTCCTACAATGAGCAGTTCTTC. Its protein product is CASSEDQGSYNEQFF.

The CDR3 sequence is CASSQQGRAQETQYF. DNA for the CDR3: TGTGCCAGCAGCCAACAGGGGAGAGCCCAAGAGACCCAGTACTTC. The chain joins TRBV7-3 to TRBJ2-5; 7 bases fit TRBD1. Germline CDR1 SGHTA, CDR2 FQGTGA. With V trimmed by 5 bases and J by 1 base, 7 bases remained unmatched. The CDR3 covers 15 residues.

The rearrangement uses TRBV28 and TRBJ2-5; D tentatively reads TRBD1 or TRBD2 (5 bases each). The germline V gene has CDR1 MDHEN and CDR2 SYDVKM. The V end was cut by 5 bases, the J end by 4 bases, with 14 bases between. The CDR3 covers 14 residues. The CDR3 spells CASSLRDLRETQYF. As DNA, the CDR3 is TGTGCCAGCAGTCTACGGGACCTCCGAGAGACCCAGTACTTC.

The rearrangement uses TRBV28 and TRBJ2-1; D call uncertain. CDR1 MDHEN and CDR2 SYDVKM come from the germline V gene. The CDR3 has 13 residues. Trimming stripped 3 bases from V and 8 bases from J, with 11 bases between. DNA of the CDR3: TGTGCCAGCAGTTTGATTTCCCCGCATGAGCAGTTCTTC. Translating it yields CASSLISPHEQFF.

This clone turned up a few times. The chain joins TRBV13 to TRBJ1-2; 8 nucleotides match TRBD1. Trimming removed 5 bases from V and 6 bases from J; junction bases left unmatched: 8. The CDR3 loop spans 14 amino acids. Per the germline V gene, CDR1 is PRHDT and CDR2 is FYEKMQ (reference sequence). DNA for the CDR3: TGTGCCAGCAGCCTGGGGACAGGCGTTCATGGCTACACCTTC. Protein: CASSLGTGVHGYTF.

This sequence joins TRBV19 and TRBJ2-1, with D possibly matching TRBD1 (6 bases). CDR3 length: 14 amino acids. V lost 6 bases and J 0 bases, leaving 9 bases between the germline ends. CDR1 and CDR2 (germline): LNHDA, SQIVND (reference sequence). The DNA for the CDR3 is TGTGCCAGTAGCGACAGGAGCTCCTACAATGAGCAGTTCTTC. Amino acid sequence: CASSDRSSYNEQFF.

The chain joins TRBV12-3 or TRBV12-4 to TRBJ1-5; no definite D call. CDR3 length equals 13 residues. Trimming removed 4 bases at V and 4 bases at J, with 8 bases between. CDR3 nucleotide sequence: TGTGCCAGCAGTTCTCCCCCAAATCAGCCCCAGCATTTT. It yields the protein CASSSPPNQPQHF.

J is TRBJ2-2 and V is TRBV5-1, with 8 bases lining up with TRBD1. CDR3 length: 13 residues. V lost 4 bases, J lost 6 bases, and 2 bases stayed unmatched. The V gene's germline CDR1 is SGHRS and CDR2 YFSETQ. CDR3 nucleotides: TGCGCCAGCAGCGTGGACAGGGCCGGGGAGCTGTTTTTT. Its translation is CASSVDRAGELFF.

This chain joins TRBV28 and TRBJ1-3; 8 bases are shared with TRBD1. With V trimmed by 8 bases and J by 1 base, 4 bases remained unmatched. The CDR3 consists of 14 residues. Looked up from germline, CDR1 is MDHEN and CDR2 is SYDVKM. The CDR3 DNA reads as TGTGCCAGCTATCAGGGGGCATCTGGAAACACCATATATTTT. It codes for CASYQGASGNTIYF. The whole variable domain, remainder taken from reference TRBV28 and TRBJ1-3, is DVKVTQSSRYLVKRTGEKVFLECVQDMDHENMFWYRQDPGLGLRLIYFSYDVKMKEKGDIPEGYSVSREKKERFSLILESASTNQTSMYLCASYQGASGNTIYFGEGSWLTVV.

The chain recombines TRBV12-3 or TRBV12-4 with TRBJ2-3; no clear D. The CDR3 spans 13 residues. Trimming took off 3 bases at V and 1 base at J, with 5 bases between the two ends. This CDR3 reads CASSFERTDTQYF. DNA of the CDR3: TGTGCCAGCAGTTTTGAACGCACAGATACGCAGTATTTT.

The chain uses TRBV4-3 and TRBJ1-1; TRBD1 is a possible D gene (5 bases). The V gene lost 1 base and the J gene lost 7 bases, with 16 bases spanning the gap. From germline, CDR1 is LGHNA and CDR2 YSLEER. CDR3 length equals 15 residues. CDR3 DNA sequence: TGCGCCAGCAGCCAAGGGCCGTCTCCCGGGGGTGAAGCTTTCTTT. Encoded protein: CASSQGPSPGGEAFF.

This clone was counted a few times. The gene calls are TRBV2 and TRBJ2-7; D may match TRBD1 or TRBD2 (5 bases each). The germline V gene has CDR1 SNHLY and CDR2 FYNNEI. The ends were cut back, 7 bases at V and 0 bases at J, with 13 bases in the middle. This CDR3 is built from 14 residues. The CDR3 DNA is TGTGCCAGCAATCGGGACGTATTCTCCTACGAGCAGTACTTC. Translated, it gives CASNRDVFSYEQYF.

The count of this clone is one. The gene calls are TRBV10-3 and TRBJ2-7; perhaps TRBD1 as D (5 bases). Germline CDR1 and CDR2: ENHRY and SYGVKD. The CDR3 has 14 residues. The V end lost 6 bases, the J end lost 1 base, and 13 bases lay between the germline ends. This chain's CDR3 is CAISPTPGSYEQYF. DNA of the CDR3: TGTGCCATCAGCCCTACTCCAGGGTCCTACGAGCAGTACTTC.

The chain combines TRBV19 with TRBJ2-7; 7 bases are a match to TRBD1. V lost 4 bases to trimming and J lost 0 bases; unmatched junction nucleotides: 3. Germline assignment: CDR1 LNHDA and CDR2 SQIVND (reference sequence). The CDR3 has 14 amino acids. As DNA, the CDR3 is TGTGCCAGTAGTAGGGGACAGAGCTCCTACGAGCAGTACTTC. Translation: CASSRGQSSYEQYF.

The chain is built from TRBV15 and TRBJ1-4; D might be TRBD1 (6 bases). Germline CDR1 and CDR2: LNHNV and YYDKDF (reference sequence). The CDR3 sequence is 12 residues long. The V end lost 2 bases, the J end lost 8 bases, and 6 bases lay between the germline ends. This CDR3 reads CATSRQGEKLFF. DNA of the CDR3: TGTGCCACCAGCAGACAGGGGGAAAAACTGTTTTTT.

This clone was picked up a small number of times. This chain links TRBV2 with TRBJ1-6, with D possibly being TRBD1 (6 bases). The CDR3 runs to 13 residues. V lost 7 bases and J lost 10, with 14 bases in between. Germline lookup yields CDR1 SNHLY and CDR2 FYNNEI. CDR3 sequence reads: CASNQGWRSPLHF. The CDR3 coding sequence is TGTGCCAGCAACCAGGGGTGGAGGTCACCCCTCCACTTT.

The J gene is TRBJ1-6, the V gene TRBV7-3; D possibly corresponds to TRBD1 (5 bases). Germline V gene lookup returns CDR1 SGHTA and CDR2 FQGTGA. The CDR3 consists of 15 residues. V lost 0 bases and J 10 bases, leaving 13 bases between the germline ends. The CDR3 sequence: CASSLTDTGGSPLHF. The CDR3 DNA sequence: TGTGCCAGCAGCTTAACGGACACAGGAGGCTCACCCCTCCACTTT.

This clone was observed a few times. The gene calls are TRBV5-1 and TRBJ1-3; D gene uncertain. With 4 bases removed from V and 7 bases from J, the gap between germline ends came to 12 bases. Germline values: CDR1 SGHRS, CDR2 YFSETQ. The CDR3 is 13 residues long. The CDR3 region is CASSEGHGNTIYF. The CDR3 bases are TGCGCCAGCAGCGAGGGCCACGGGAACACCATATATTTT.

The chain is built from TRBV19 and TRBJ2-3; 9 positions match TRBD2. This CDR3 region has 16 residues. J lost 2 bases, V lost 5 bases, and 8 bases had no gene match. Looked up from germline, CDR1 is LNHDA and CDR2 is SQIVND (reference sequence). This CDR3 reads CASSFSGGRYTDTQYF. CDR3 DNA sequence: TGTGCCAGTAGTTTTAGCGGGGGACGTTACACAGATACGCAGTATTTT.

V gene TRBV2 combines with J gene TRBJ1-2; no reliable D call. Between the trimmed V and J ends, which lost 7 bases and 2 bases, there was a span of 14 bases. Germline values: CDR1 SNHLY, CDR2 FYNNEI. The CDR3 is made up of 14 amino acids. The CDR3 bases are TGTGCCAGCAACCCCCGGACTGGGAACTATGGCTACACCTTC. Translation: CASNPRTGNYGYTF.

The J gene is TRBJ2-2, the V gene TRBV19; D possibly corresponds to TRBD1 (5 bases). The germline V gene has CDR1 LNHDA and CDR2 SQIVND (reference sequence). Trimming cost V 4 bases and J 0 bases, with 12 bases left between them. This CDR3 is 16 amino acids long. The CDR3 bases are TGTGCCAGTAGTAGCCCTGGGGCGGCGAACACCGGGGAGCTGTTTTTT. This encodes CASSSPGAANTGELFF.

The genes are TRBV7-3 and TRBJ1-2, with a tentative D call TRBD1 (6 bases). The CDR3 has 15 amino acids. The V gene lost 5 bases and the J gene lost 0 bases, with 13 bases spanning the gap. Germline lookup yields CDR1 SGHTA and CDR2 FQGTGA. The CDR3, as DNA: TGTGCCAGCAGCCGCGACGGGACACCTAACTATGGCTACACCTTC. Translating it yields CASSRDGTPNYGYTF.

This chain joins TRBV7-9 and TRBJ2-1, with 7 bases identical to TRBD2. V shed 5 bases and J 5 bases; nucleotides not matched to a gene: 3. Germline-derived CDR1 and CDR2 are SEHNR and FQNEAQ (reference sequence). This CDR3 comprises 13 residues. The CDR3 DNA reads as TGTGCCAGCAGCATACTAGCGAACAATGAGCAGTTCTTC. This translates into CASSILANNEQFF. The variable domain in full, completed from reference TRBV7-9 and TRBJ2-1, reads DTGVSQNPRHKITKRGQNVTFRCDPISEHNRLYWYRQTLGQGPEFLTYFQNEAQLEKSRLLSDRFSAERPKGSFSTLEIQRTEQGDSAMYLCASSILANNEQFFGPGTRLTVL.

This clone occurred a few times. The chain has TRBV20-1 and TRBJ1-2; a possible D gene is TRBD1 (6 bases). The V end lost 3 bases, the J end lost 2 bases, and 13 bases lay between the germline ends. This CDR3 has 14 amino acids. Germline values: CDR1 DFQATT, CDR2 SNEGSKA (reference sequence). The CDR3 loop is CSASPGQKNYGYTF. The DNA of the CDR3 is TGCAGTGCTAGTCCCGGACAGAAGAACTATGGCTACACCTTC.

V is TRBV12-3 or TRBV12-4 and J is TRBJ2-5; D is undetermined. The CDR3 runs to 13 residues. Trimming took 4 bases from V and 7 from J, leaving 13 bases between them. This CDR3 reads CASSSDGVATQYF. The CDR3 nucleotides are TGTGCCAGCAGTTCGGACGGAGTTGCGACCCAGTACTTC.

This clone was observed a few times. The chain joins TRBV21-1 to TRBJ1-1; the table's D call TRBD1 went unverified against the DNA. TRBV21-1 is reported as a pseudogene. The CDR3 is 16 residues long. CDR3 in DNA: TGTGCCAAGCCTTGGGACAGGCGTTTGGGGAACACTGAAGCTTTCTTT. Translated, it gives CAKPWDRRLGNTEAFF.

V is TRBV19 and J is TRBJ1-5; D perhaps matches TRBD1 (6 bases). Trimming stripped 4 bases from V and 4 bases from J, with 11 bases between. The CDR3 spans 14 residues. Per the germline V gene, CDR1 is LNHDA and CDR2 is SQIVND (reference sequence). The CDR3 DNA sequence: TGTGCCAGTAGTAACAGGGAAGAAAATCAGCCCCAGCATTTT. This translates into CASSNREENQPQHF.

The V call is TRBV18, the J call TRBJ1-5, with no clear D. The V end was cut by 3 bases, the J end by 4 bases, with 7 bases between. The CDR3 runs to 13 residues. Germline V CDR1 and CDR2: KGHSH, LQKENI. CDR3 DNA: TGTGCCAGCTCACCTCAGAAAAATCAGCCCCAGCATTTT. It codes for CASSPQKNQPQHF.